A single sample is the source of the 9 T cell receptor beta chains below, sequenced in a study of T cells in Graves' hyperthyroidism and ophthalmopathy. Amplified regions were TCR beta CDR3 sequences from RNA transcripts. TCR CDR3 regions were first amplified by RT-PCR with HTBI primers. TCRdb reprocessed the multiplex PCR reads via MiXCR and lists one record per CDR3 protein. In the table there are over 45,000 distinct CDR3 sequences, more than 40% of which are singletons. The sample was peripheral blood or thyroid tissue (not recorded which). The source of these receptors is a woman in her forties or fifties with Graves' hyperthyroidism.

This rearrangement joins TRBV7-9 to TRBJ1-6; 11 nucleotides line up with TRBD1. Looked up from germline, CDR1 is SEHNR and CDR2 is FQNEAQ (reference sequence). The CDR3 covers 16 residues. After removal of 3 bases from V and 5 bases from J, the junction contained 3 bases not matched to a gene. CDR3 residues: CASSFRTGGDNSPLHF. Here the CDR3 DNA reads TGTGCCAGCAGCTTCCGGACAGGGGGCGATAATTCACCCCTCCACTTT. Full variable domain (outside the CDR3, taken from reference TRBV7-9 and TRBJ1-6): DTGVSQNPRHKITKRGQNVTFRCDPISEHNRLYWYRQTLGQGPEFLTYFQNEAQLEKSRLLSDRFSAERPKGSFSTLEIQRTEQGDSAMYLCASSFRTGGDNSPLHFGNGTRLTVT.

This clonotype has ten or more counts. The chain joins TRBV4-3 to TRBJ2-6; tentative D call: TRBD1 (6 bases). This CDR3 contains 16 residues. From germline, CDR1 is LGHNA and CDR2 YSLEER. Trimming removed 8 bases at V and 0 bases at J, with 14 bases between. Here the CDR3 DNA reads TGCGCCAGCTCGGACAGACGGGGCTCTGGGGCCAACGTCCTGACTTTC. The encoded protein is CASSDRRGSGANVLTF.

The chain employs TRBV20-1 and TRBJ2-7, with D maybe TRBD2 (5 bases). Germline CDR1 and CDR2: DFQATT and SNEGSKA (reference sequence). This CDR3 region has 14 residues. Trimming pared 0 bases from V and 7 bases from J, leaving 16 bases between. The CDR3 DNA follows: TGCAGTGCTAGAGATGTGGGAGAAACGAAAGAGCAGTACTTC. This encodes CSARDVGETKEQYF.

This rearrangement joins TRBV10-2 to TRBJ1-1; 9 bases are a match to TRBD1. CDR1 and CDR2 (germline): WSHSY, SAAADI. Losses at the gene ends were 5 bases for V and 0 bases for J; bases not matched to a gene: 4. The CDR3 has 15 amino acids. CDR3 loop: CASSRTGVMNTEAFF. In DNA form, the CDR3 reads TGCGCCAGCAGTCGGACAGGGGTCATGAACACTGAAGCTTTCTTT.

In this sample, this clonotype turned up many times. The V gene is TRBV6-1, the J gene TRBJ1-1; no clear D. Germline lookup yields CDR1 MNHNS and CDR2 SASEGT. This CDR3 has 10 residues. Trimming cost V 4 bases and J 10 bases, with 7 bases left between them. The CDR3 DNA reads as TGTGCCAGCAGTGTGGAAGTAGCTTTCTTT. Amino acid sequence: CASSVEVAFF.

This clonotype occurred many times. This chain uses TRBV7-8 with TRBJ2-7; 11 bases line up with TRBD2. This CDR3 contains 18 residues. Losses at the gene ends were 5 bases for V and 2 bases for J; bases not matched to a gene: 14. Germline-derived CDR1 and CDR2 are SGHVS and FQNEAQ. CDR3 nucleotide sequence: TGTGCCAGCAGCGCTACTAGCGGGAGAGAGGGATTGGCCTACGAGCAGTACTTC. It encodes CASSATSGREGLAYEQYF.

This clonotype showed up many times. The chain links TRBV7-9 to TRBJ1-4; D gene unclear. The CDR3 has 12 residues. Germline V gene lookup returns CDR1 SEHNR and CDR2 FQNEAQ (reference sequence). Between the trimmed V and J ends, which lost 10 bases and 7 bases, there was a span of 13 bases. CDR3 nucleotides: TGTGCCATCGATGACCCTGGTGAAAAACTGTTTTTT. Encoded protein: CAIDDPGEKLFF.

The chain combines TRBV25-1 with TRBJ1-1, with TRBD1 matching 7 bases. Germline assignment: CDR1 MGHDK and CDR2 SYGVNS. CDR3 length: 14 residues. After removal of 5 bases from V and 4 bases from J, the junction contained 7 bases not matched to a gene. The CDR3 loop reads CASSNQGVGTEAFF. The CDR3 nucleotides read TGTGCCAGCAGTAATCAGGGGGTGGGCACTGAAGCTTTCTTT.

The V gene is TRBV28, the J gene TRBJ1-1, with D perhaps matching TRBD1 (5 bases). V was trimmed by 2 bases and J by 0 bases, leaving 13 bases between them. The CDR3 spans 16 residues. From germline, CDR1 is MDHEN and CDR2 SYDVKM. Here the CDR3 reads CASSLPRDGVNTEAFF. CDR3 DNA sequence: TGTGCCAGCAGTTTACCAAGGGACGGCGTGAACACTGAAGCTTTCTTT.